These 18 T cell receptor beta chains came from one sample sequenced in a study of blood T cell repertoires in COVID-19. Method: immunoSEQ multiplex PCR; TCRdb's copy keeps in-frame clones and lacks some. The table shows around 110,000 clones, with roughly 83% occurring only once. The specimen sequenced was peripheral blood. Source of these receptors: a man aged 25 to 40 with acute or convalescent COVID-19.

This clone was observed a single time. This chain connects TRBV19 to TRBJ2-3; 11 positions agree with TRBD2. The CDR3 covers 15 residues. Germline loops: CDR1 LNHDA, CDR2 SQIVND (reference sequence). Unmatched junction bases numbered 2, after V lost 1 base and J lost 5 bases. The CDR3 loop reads CASSIVAGGRDTQYF. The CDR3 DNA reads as TGTGCCAGTAGTATAGTAGCGGGGGGGAGAGATACGCAGTATTTT. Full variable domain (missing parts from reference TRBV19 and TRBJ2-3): DGGITQSPKYLFRKEGQNVTLSCEQNLNHDAMYWYRQDPGQGLRLIYYSQIVNDFQKGDIAEGYSVSREKKESFPLTVTSAQKNPTAFYLCASSIVAGGRDTQYFGPGTRLTVL.

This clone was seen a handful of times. The CDR3 bases are TGTGCCAGCAGCTCCACAGGGGGCGCGGTTCAGCCCCAGCATTTT. Amino acids: CASSSTGGAVQPQHF. The chain links TRBV27 to TRBJ1-5, with 9 positions matching TRBD1. CDR1 and CDR2 (germline): MNHEY, SMNVEV (reference sequence). CDR3 length equals 15 residues. Trimming cost V 6 bases and J 6 bases; bases outside gene matches: 9.

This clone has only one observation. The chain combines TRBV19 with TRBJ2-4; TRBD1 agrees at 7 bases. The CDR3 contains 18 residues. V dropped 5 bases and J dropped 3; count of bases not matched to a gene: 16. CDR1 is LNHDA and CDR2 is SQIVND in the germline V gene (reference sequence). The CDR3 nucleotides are TGTGCCAGTAGTCCCGTCGCAGGGGGTAAGAGAGGCAAAAACATTCAGTACTTC. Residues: CASSPVAGGKRGKNIQYF.

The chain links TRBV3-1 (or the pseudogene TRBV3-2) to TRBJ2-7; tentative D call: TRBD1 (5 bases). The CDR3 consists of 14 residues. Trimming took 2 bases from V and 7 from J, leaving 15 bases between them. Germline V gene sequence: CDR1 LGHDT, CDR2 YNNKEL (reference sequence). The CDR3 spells CASSQWQGKTEQYF. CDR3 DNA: TGTGCCAGCAGCCAATGGCAGGGAAAGACGGAGCAGTACTTC.

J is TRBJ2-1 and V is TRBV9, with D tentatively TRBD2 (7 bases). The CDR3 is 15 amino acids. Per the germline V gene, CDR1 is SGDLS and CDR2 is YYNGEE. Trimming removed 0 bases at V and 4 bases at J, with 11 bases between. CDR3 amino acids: CASSVGGGVYNEQFF. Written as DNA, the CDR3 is TGTGCCAGCAGCGTAGGCGGGGGCGTTTACAATGAGCAGTTCTTC.

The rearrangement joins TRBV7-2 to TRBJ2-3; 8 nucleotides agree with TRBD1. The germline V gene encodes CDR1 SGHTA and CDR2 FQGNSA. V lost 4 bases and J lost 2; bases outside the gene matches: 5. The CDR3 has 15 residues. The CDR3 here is CASSSRTGPTDTQYF. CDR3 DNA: TGTGCCAGCAGCTCGCGGACAGGGCCCACAGATACGCAGTATTTT.

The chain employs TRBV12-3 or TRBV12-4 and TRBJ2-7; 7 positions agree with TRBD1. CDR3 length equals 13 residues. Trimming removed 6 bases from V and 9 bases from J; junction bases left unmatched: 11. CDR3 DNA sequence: TGTGCCAGCAGCCCGGACAGGCTCTCGTGGCAGTACTTC. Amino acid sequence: CASSPDRLSWQYF.

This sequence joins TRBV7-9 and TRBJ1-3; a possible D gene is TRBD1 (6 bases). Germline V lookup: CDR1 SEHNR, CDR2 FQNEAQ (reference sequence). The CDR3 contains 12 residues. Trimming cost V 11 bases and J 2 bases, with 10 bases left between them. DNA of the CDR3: TGTGCCGGTTACAGGGCTGGAAACACCATATATTTT. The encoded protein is CAGYRAGNTIYF.

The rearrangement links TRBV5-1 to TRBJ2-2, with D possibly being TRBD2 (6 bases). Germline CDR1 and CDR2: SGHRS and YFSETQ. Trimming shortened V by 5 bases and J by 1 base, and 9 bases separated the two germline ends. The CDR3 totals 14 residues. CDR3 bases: TGCGCCAGCAGGCTAGCGTGGAACACCGGGGAGCTGTTTTTT. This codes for CASRLAWNTGELFF.

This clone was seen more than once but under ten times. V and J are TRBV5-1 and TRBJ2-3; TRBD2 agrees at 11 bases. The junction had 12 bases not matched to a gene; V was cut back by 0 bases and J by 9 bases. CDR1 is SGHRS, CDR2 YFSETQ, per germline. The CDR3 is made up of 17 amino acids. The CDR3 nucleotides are TGCGCCAGCAGCTTGGCCCTAGCGGGAGGCCCCCAGGACACGCAGTATTTT. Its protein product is CASSLALAGGPQDTQYF.

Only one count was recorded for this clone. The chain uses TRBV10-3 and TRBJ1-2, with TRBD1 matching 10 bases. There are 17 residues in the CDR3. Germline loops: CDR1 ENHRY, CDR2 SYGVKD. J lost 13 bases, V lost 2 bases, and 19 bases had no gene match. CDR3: CAISEVFSGQGPSGSTF. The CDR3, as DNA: TGTGCCATCAGTGAGGTGTTTTCGGGACAGGGGCCTTCGGGTAGCACCTTC.

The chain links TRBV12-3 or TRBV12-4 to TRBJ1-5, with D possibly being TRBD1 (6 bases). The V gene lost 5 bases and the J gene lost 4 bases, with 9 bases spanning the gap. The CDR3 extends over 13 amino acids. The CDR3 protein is CASSLGQNQPQHF. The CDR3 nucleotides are TGTGCCAGCAGTCTCGGACAGAATCAGCCCCAGCATTTT.

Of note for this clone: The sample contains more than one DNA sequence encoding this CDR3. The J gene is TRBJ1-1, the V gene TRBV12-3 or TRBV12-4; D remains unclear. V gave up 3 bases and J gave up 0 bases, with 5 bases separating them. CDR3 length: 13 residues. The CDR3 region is CASSLRVNTEAFF. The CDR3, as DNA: TGTGCCAGCAGTTTGCGAGTGAACACTGAAGCTTTCTTT.

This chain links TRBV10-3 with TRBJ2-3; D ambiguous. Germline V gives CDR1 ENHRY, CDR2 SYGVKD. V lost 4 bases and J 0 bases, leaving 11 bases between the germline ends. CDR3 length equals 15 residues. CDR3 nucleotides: TGTGCCATCAGTGCCAGCGAGACTAGCACAGATACGCAGTATTTT. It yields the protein CAISASETSTDTQYF.

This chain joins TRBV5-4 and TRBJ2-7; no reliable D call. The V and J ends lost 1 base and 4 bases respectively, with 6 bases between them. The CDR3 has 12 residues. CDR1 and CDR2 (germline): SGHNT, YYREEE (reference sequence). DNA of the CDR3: TGTGCCAGCAGCTTGCCCAATTACGAGCAGTACTTC. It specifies CASSLPNYEQYF.

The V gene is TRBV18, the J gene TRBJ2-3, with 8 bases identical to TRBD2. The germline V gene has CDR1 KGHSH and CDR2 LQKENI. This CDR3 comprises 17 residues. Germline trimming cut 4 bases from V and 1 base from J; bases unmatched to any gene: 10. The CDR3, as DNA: TGTGCCAGCTCACTGACGGCCCCGACTAGCGGCACAGATACGCAGTATTTT. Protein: CASSLTAPTSGTDTQYF.

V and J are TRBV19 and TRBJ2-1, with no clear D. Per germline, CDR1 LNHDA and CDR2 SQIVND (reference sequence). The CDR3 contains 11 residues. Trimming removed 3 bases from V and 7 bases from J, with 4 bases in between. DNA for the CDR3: TGTGCCAGTAGTATGAGTAATGAGCAGTTCTTC. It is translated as CASSMSNEQFF.

The CDR3 DNA reads as TGTGCCAGCAGTACCGCCGTGGGCGGGAGACGCACAGATACGCAGTATTTT. This encodes CASSTAVGGRRTDTQYF. The J gene is TRBJ2-3, the V gene TRBV28, with 7 bases lining up with TRBD2. There are 17 residues in the CDR3. Per germline, CDR1 MDHEN and CDR2 SYDVKM. V shed 5 bases, J shed 1 base, and the junction held 12 bases outside the gene matches. The whole variable domain, remainder taken from reference TRBV28 and TRBJ2-3, is DVKVTQSSRYLVKRTGEKVFLECVQDMDHENMFWYRQDPGLGLRLIYFSYDVKMKEKGDIPEGYSVSREKKERFSLILESASTNQTSMYLCASSTAVGGRRTDTQYFGPGTRLTVL.